This TCR beta chain was observed in a study of shared clonotypes between healthy human individuals. Naive CD8 cells lacked CD45RO and underwent positive selection for CCR7, leaving out terminally differentiated effector memory CD45RA+ cells. TCRdb keeps only in-frame clones here, not all; method: immunoSEQ multiplex PCR. The sample lists about 550,000 clones, just under 97% occurring once. This CDR3 has 14 amino acids. Trimming shortened V by 3 bases and J by 3 bases, and 11 bases separated the two germline ends. The germline CDR1 and CDR2 sequences are LNHDA and SQIVND (reference sequence). The source is a woman aged 25 to 45 in good health. V is TRBV19 and J is TRBJ1-2; D gene uncertain. Sequencing was carried out using naive CD8+ T cells sorted from blood. CDR3 nucleotide sequence: TGTGCCAGTAGTATTCGGACGAAAGACTATGGCTACACCTTC. This gives the protein CASSIRTKDYGYTF.